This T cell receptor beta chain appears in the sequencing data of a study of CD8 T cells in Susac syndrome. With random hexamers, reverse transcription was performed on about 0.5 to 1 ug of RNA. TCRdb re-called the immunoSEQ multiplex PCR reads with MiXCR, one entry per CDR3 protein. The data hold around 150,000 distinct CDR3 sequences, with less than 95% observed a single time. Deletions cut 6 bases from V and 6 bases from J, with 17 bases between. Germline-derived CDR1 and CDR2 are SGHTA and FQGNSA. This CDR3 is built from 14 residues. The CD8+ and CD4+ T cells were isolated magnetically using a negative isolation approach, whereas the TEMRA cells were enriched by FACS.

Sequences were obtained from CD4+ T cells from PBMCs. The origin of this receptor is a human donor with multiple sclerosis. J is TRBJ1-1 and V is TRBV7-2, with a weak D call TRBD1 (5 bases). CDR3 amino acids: CASRPLARGAEAFF. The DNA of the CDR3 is TGTGCCAGCAGGCCACTCGCCCGGGGCGCTGAAGCTTTCTTT.